The 20 T cell receptor beta chains below were found in one sample sequenced in a study of cytomegalovirus exposure and HLA in healthy donors. PCR involved 60 Vbeta and 13 Jbeta primers. Here immunoSEQ multiplex PCR was the method, and the copy in TCRdb shows in-frame clones only, minus some. The table records 150,000 to 200,000 clones, roughly nine tenths of them present only once. Sequenced input: PBMCs. Source of these receptors: a girl under two years old in good health and CMV-seronegative.

The chain couples TRBV19 to TRBJ2-7, with D uncertain. V was pared by 3 bases and J by 1 base, with 13 bases between. The germline V gene encodes CDR1 LNHDA and CDR2 SQIVND (reference sequence). The CDR3 is made up of 15 amino acids. This CDR3 reads CASSIRSSTSYEQYF. For the CDR3, the DNA is TGTGCCAGTAGTATTAGGTCTAGTACGTCCTACGAGCAGTACTTC.

The rearrangement links TRBV4-1 to TRBJ1-2, with a possible D match to TRBD1 (5 bases). The CDR3 is made up of 15 amino acids. Germline values: CDR1 MGHRA, CDR2 YSYEKL. Trimming took 2 bases from V and 12 from J, leaving 22 bases between them. The CDR3 region has the DNA TGCGCCAGCAGCCAATTGGTGACAGCCCCGAACTCCAACACCTTC. Translating it yields CASSQLVTAPNSNTF.

This clone was seen once. The rearrangement joins TRBV7-8 to TRBJ1-4; D gene uncertain. V was trimmed by 4 bases and J by 5 bases, leaving 14 bases between them. CDR1 SGHVS and CDR2 FQNEAQ come from the germline V gene. The CDR3 loop spans 15 amino acids. The CDR3 is CASSWVTSGNEKLFF. As DNA, the CDR3 is TGTGCCAGCAGCTGGGTGACATCAGGAAATGAAAAACTGTTTTTT.

Only one count was recorded for this clone. The rearrangement uses TRBV5-4 and TRBJ2-7; TRBD2 matches at 7 bases. The CDR3 totals 14 residues. Germline CDR1 is SGHNT and CDR2 is YYREEE (reference sequence). The trim removed 0 bases at V and 2 bases at J, leaving 2 bases unmatched. As DNA, the CDR3 is TGTGCCAGCAGCTTGGGACGGGAGGCCTACGAGCAGTACTTC. This encodes CASSLGREAYEQYF.

The chain uses TRBV5-1 and TRBJ2-7, with D possibly being TRBD2 (6 bases). The CDR3 has 13 amino acids. V was pared by 4 bases and J by 3 bases, with 11 bases between. Germline-derived CDR1 and CDR2 are SGHRS and YFSETQ. The CDR3 nucleotides read TGCGCCAGCAGCCGGGGGACGGACTACGAGCAGTACTTC. Its protein product is CASSRGTDYEQYF.

This clone has just a few counts. This sequence joins TRBV9 and TRBJ1-2, with D possibly being TRBD1 (5 bases). The germline V and J ends were trimmed by 0 bases and 5 bases, with 14 bases remaining between them. The germline gives CDR1 SGDLS, CDR2 YYNGEE. CDR3 length equals 15 residues. CDR3 in amino acids: CASSVVGGPSYGYTF. CDR3 coding DNA: TGTGCCAGCAGCGTAGTGGGGGGTCCTTCTTATGGCTACACCTTC.

The genes are TRBV6-1 and TRBJ1-6, with a possible D match to TRBD1 (5 bases). Germline assignment: CDR1 MNHNS and CDR2 SASEGT. Trimming left V 0 bases short and J 4 bases short, with 10 bases between. The CDR3 runs to 16 residues. The CDR3, as DNA: TGTGCCAGCAGTGAAGCGACAGTTTTTTATAATTCACCCCTCCACTTT. Its translation is CASSEATVFYNSPLHF.

This chain joins TRBV5-8 and TRBJ2-5; 8 bases are shared with TRBD2. The CDR3 is 15 amino acids. The germline gives CDR1 SGHTS, CDR2 YDEGEE. J gave up 2 bases and V 4 bases, and 7 bases lay outside the gene matches. CDR3 DNA sequence: TGTGCCAGCAGCGGTAGCGGGACGACTCAAGAGACCCAGTACTTC. Its protein product is CASSGSGTTQETQYF.

This chain joins TRBV7-2 and TRBJ2-5; no clear D gene. Germline-derived CDR1 and CDR2 are SGHTA and FQGNSA. The CDR3 loop spans 13 amino acids. Trimming shortened V by 5 bases and J by 1 base, and 8 bases separated the two germline ends. The CDR3 nucleotides are TGTGCCAGCAGCCTCTACGGCCAAGAGACCCAGTACTTC. Translation: CASSLYGQETQYF.

The V and J genes are TRBV30 and TRBJ2-7; 8 nucleotides line up with TRBD2. The CDR3 totals 14 residues. With V trimmed by 3 bases and J by 4 bases, 8 bases remained unmatched. The V gene's germline CDR1 is GTSNPN and CDR2 SVGIG (reference sequence). The CDR3 nucleotides read TGTGCCTGGAGGACAGGACTAGCTATTTACGAGCAGTACTTC. Its protein is CAWRTGLAIYEQYF.

This clone was detected a few times. V is TRBV9 and J is TRBJ2-7, with D maybe TRBD1 (5 bases). CDR1 is SGDLS and CDR2 is YYNGEE in the germline V gene. The CDR3 extends over 14 amino acids. V shed 0 bases and J shed 3 bases, with 10 bases lying between them. The CDR3 region is CASSVEPGNYEQYF. The CDR3 nucleotides are TGTGCCAGCAGCGTAGAGCCAGGGAACTACGAGCAGTACTTC.

This chain uses TRBV11-2 with TRBJ1-1; 8 nucleotides agree with TRBD1. Germline V gene sequence: CDR1 SGHAT, CDR2 FQNNGV. With V trimmed by 5 bases and J by 3 bases, 8 bases remained unmatched. The CDR3 is made up of 15 amino acids. CDR3 amino acids: CASSPRQGRHTEAFF. The CDR3 nucleotides read TGTGCCAGCAGCCCCCGACAGGGGCGGCACACTGAAGCTTTCTTT.

CDR3 sequence: CAWRGPGTGALYGYTF. DNA of the CDR3: TGTGCCTGGAGGGGACCTGGGACAGGGGCCCTATATGGCTACACCTTC. V usage is TRBV30 and J usage is TRBJ1-2, with 10 positions matching TRBD1. This CDR3 is built from 16 residues. V gave up 3 bases and J gave up 5 bases; unmatched junction bases: 12. The V gene's germline CDR1 is GTSNPN and CDR2 SVGIG (reference sequence). The variable domain in full, completed from reference TRBV30 and TRBJ1-2, reads SQTIHQWPATLVQPVGSPLSLECTVEGTSNPNLYWYRQAAGRGLQLLFYSVGIGQISSEVPQNLSASRPQDRQFILSSKKLLLSDSGFYLCAWRGPGTGALYGYTFGSGTRLTVV.

This chain uses TRBV7-9 with TRBJ1-1, with 9 bases lining up with TRBD1. This CDR3 has 16 residues. The junction had 6 bases not matched to a gene; V was cut back by 4 bases and J by 0 bases. From germline, CDR1 is SEHNR and CDR2 FQNEAQ (reference sequence). This chain's CDR3 is CASSWGQGMMNTEAFF. The CDR3 DNA reads as TGTGCCAGCAGCTGGGGACAGGGTATGATGAACACTGAAGCTTTCTTT.

CDR3 sequence: CASSVGQAECEQFF. The CDR3 nucleotides read TGTGCCAGCAGCGTAGGACAGGCGGAGTGTGAGCAGTTCTTC. The chain combines TRBV9 with TRBJ2-1; a possible D gene is TRBD1 (6 bases). CDR1 SGDLS and CDR2 YYNGEE come from the germline V gene. The CDR3 consists of 14 residues. V dropped 0 bases and J dropped 9 bases, with 13 bases sitting between them.

The rearrangement uses TRBV2 and TRBJ2-3; 10 positions match TRBD2. J lost 4 bases, V lost 7 bases, and 11 bases had no gene match. CDR1 SNHLY and CDR2 FYNNEI come from the germline V gene. This CDR3 contains 16 residues. CDR3 sequence: CASKVLAGVAADTQYF. CDR3 in DNA: TGTGCCAGCAAGGTTCTAGCGGGAGTAGCAGCAGATACGCAGTATTTT.

In DNA form, the CDR3 reads TGTGCCAGCAGTGAGGCTAGGCTGGCGACCGGGGAGCTGTTTTTT. Its translation: CASSEARLATGELFF. This chain links TRBV2 with TRBJ2-2, with D hard to call. This CDR3 comprises 15 residues. Germline V gene lookup returns CDR1 SNHLY and CDR2 FYNNEI. The V gene lost 3 bases and the J gene lost 5 bases, with 13 bases spanning the gap.

This clone has a handful of counts. The J gene is TRBJ2-7, the V gene TRBV7-2, with TRBD1 matching 7 bases. This CDR3 has 13 residues. V lost 6 bases, J lost 1 base, and 3 bases stayed unmatched. Germline CDR1 and CDR2: SGHTA and FQGNSA. The CDR3 bases are TGTGCCAGCAGTCGACAGGGATCCTACGAGCAGTACTTC. This codes for CASSRQGSYEQYF. The full variable domain, in which reference TRBV7-2 and TRBJ2-7 provide the parts outside the CDR3, is GAGVSQSPSNKVTEKGKDVELRCDPISGHTALYWYRQSLGQGLEFLIYFQGNSAPDKSGLPSDRFSAERTGGSVSTLTIQRTQQEDSAVYLCASSRQGSYEQYFGPGTRLTVT.

The rearrangement links TRBV30 to TRBJ1-2; perhaps TRBD1 as D (6 bases). V lost 0 bases and J lost 2, with 19 bases in between. The CDR3 loop spans 17 amino acids. Germline assignment: CDR1 GTSNPN and CDR2 SVGIG (reference sequence). The DNA for the CDR3 is TGTGCCTGGAGTGTATGGTACAGGGAGGGGAAAAACTATGGCTACACCTTC. Translation gives CAWSVWYREGKNYGYTF.

The chain employs TRBV7-9 and TRBJ1-4; D possibly corresponds to TRBD1 (6 bases). The CDR3 length is 15 residues. Trimming took off 0 bases at V and 7 bases at J, with 12 bases between the two ends. CDR1 is SEHNR, CDR2 FQNEAQ, per germline (reference sequence). The CDR3 spells CASSLAGGRGEKLFF. As DNA, the CDR3 is TGTGCCAGCAGCTTAGCGGGGGGGCGAGGTGAAAAACTGTTTTTT.